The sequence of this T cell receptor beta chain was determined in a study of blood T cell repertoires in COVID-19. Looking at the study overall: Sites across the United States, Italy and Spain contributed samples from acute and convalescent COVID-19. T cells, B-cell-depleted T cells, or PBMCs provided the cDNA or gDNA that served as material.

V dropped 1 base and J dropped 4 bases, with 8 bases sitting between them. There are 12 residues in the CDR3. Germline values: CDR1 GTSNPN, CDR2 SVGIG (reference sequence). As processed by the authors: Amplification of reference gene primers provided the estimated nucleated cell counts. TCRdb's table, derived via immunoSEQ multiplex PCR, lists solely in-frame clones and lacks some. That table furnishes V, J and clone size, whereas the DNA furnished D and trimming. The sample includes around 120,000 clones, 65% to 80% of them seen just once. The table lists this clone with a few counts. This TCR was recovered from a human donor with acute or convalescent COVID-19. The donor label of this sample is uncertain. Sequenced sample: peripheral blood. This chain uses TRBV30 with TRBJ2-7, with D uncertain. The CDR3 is CAWSGGRYEQYF. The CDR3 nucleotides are TGTGCCTGGAGTGGAGGAAGGTACGAGCAGTACTTC.